Below, 5 T cell receptor beta chains from the same sample are listed, as sequenced in a study of blood T cells in healthy people across ages. Then a second PCR, running about 7 to 11 cycles, was carried out with a sample-barcoded 5' primer and a J-beta primer mix. TCRdb re-called the 5' RACE reads through MiXCR, storing one row per CDR3 protein. Here the sample spans some 930,000 distinct CDR3 sequences, roughly 28% being singletons. The sample was also reused in another study, on T cells of mothers and their children.

What was sequenced was blood. The receptors shown here come from a woman in her forties in good health.

The chain couples TRBV30 to TRBJ2-1; TRBD2 agrees at 8 bases. The J call may be faulty, since TRBJ2-7 better matches the DNA end. The length of the CDR3 is 17 residues. In germline, CDR1 is GTSNPN, CDR2 SVGIG (reference sequence). CDR3 coding DNA: TGTGCCTGGAGGCCACGAAAAGCGGGGGAAGGACACAATGAGCAGTACTTC. Translated, it gives CAWRPRKAGEGHNEQYF.

This chain connects TRBV7-2 to TRBJ2-6; D unclear. Looked up from germline, CDR1 is SGHTA and CDR2 is FQGNSA. The CDR3 consists of 16 residues. Trimming stripped 2 bases from V and 0 bases from J, with 8 bases between. The CDR3 bases are TGTGCCAGCAGCTTAAATGCAGGCTCTGGGGCCAACGTCCTGACTTTC. This encodes CASSLNAGSGANVLTF.

This clonotype was observed a handful of times. The J gene is TRBJ2-5, the V gene TRBV27, with 13 bases identical to TRBD2. The CDR3 is 14 residues long. Germline V gene sequence: CDR1 MNHEY, CDR2 SMNVEV (reference sequence). Trimming removed 5 bases from V and 5 bases from J; junction bases left unmatched: 2. CDR3 loop: CASSGTSGAETQYF. The CDR3 bases are TGTGCCAGCAGTGGGACTAGCGGGGCGGAGACCCAGTACTTC.

V usage is TRBV24-1 and J usage is TRBJ2-5; TRBD1 is a possible D gene (6 bases). The CDR3 length is 14 residues. The V gene lost 6 bases and the J gene lost 5 bases, with 15 bases spanning the gap. Germline assignment: CDR1 KGHDR and CDR2 SFDVKD. The CDR3: CATSTGSIGETQYF. The CDR3 bases are TGTGCCACCAGTACAGGGTCAATCGGGGAGACCCAGTACTTC.

The CDR3 DNA sequence: TGCAGTGCTAGCTTCTCAGAGAGCGGGTACAATGAGCAGTTCTTC. Protein product: CSASFSESGYNEQFF. V is TRBV20-1 and J is TRBJ2-1, with D possibly being TRBD2 (6 bases). CDR1 DFQATT and CDR2 SNEGSKA come from the germline V gene (reference sequence). V lost 3 bases and J 4 bases, leaving 16 bases between the germline ends. This CDR3 is 15 amino acids long.